The 26 T cell receptor beta chains reported below all come from one sample, sequenced in a study of shared clonotypes between healthy human individuals. Profiled with immunoSEQ multiplex PCR; TCRdb holds only in-frame clones, not every one. The sample has roughly 1,500,000 clones, around 98% seen once. Sequencing was performed on naive CD4+ T cells sorted from blood. Subset specified: CD45RA+ positively selected. The receptor source for this set is a man aged 30 to 39 in good health.

The chain recombines TRBV5-1 with TRBJ1-3; D may be TRBD1 (5 bases). The V and J ends lost 0 bases and 1 base respectively, with 8 bases between them. This CDR3 is 15 amino acids long. Germline V gene lookup returns CDR1 SGHRS and CDR2 YFSETQ. The CDR3 here is CASSLDRTSGNTIYF. The CDR3 DNA is TGCGCCAGCAGCTTGGATAGGACATCTGGAAACACCATATATTTT.

The J gene is TRBJ2-7, the V gene TRBV28; tentatively, D is TRBD1 or TRBD2 (7 bases each). This CDR3 contains 12 residues. Germline lookup yields CDR1 MDHEN and CDR2 SYDVKM. The V gene lost 11 bases and the J gene lost 2 bases, with 13 bases spanning the gap. CDR3 loop: CAAGGGPYEQYF. CDR3 in DNA: TGTGCCGCAGGGGGGGGCCCCTACGAGCAGTACTTC.

The V and J genes are TRBV11-2 and TRBJ2-5, with 9 bases lining up with TRBD2. CDR1 and CDR2 from the germline V gene are SGHAT and FQNNGV. CDR3 length: 14 residues. V was clipped by 3 bases and J by 5 bases; unmatched bases: 4. CDR3 nucleotides: TGTGCCAGCAGCTTCTCCGCGGGAGGGGAGACCCAGTACTTC. Its translation is CASSFSAGGETQYF.

The CDR3 DNA sequence: TGCGCCAGCAGCCCGCCTATACTAGCGGGAGGCCTAAATGAGCAGTTCTTC. It translates to CASSPPILAGGLNEQFF. V and J are TRBV5-1 and TRBJ2-1, with 12 bases identical to TRBD2. V lost 4 bases, J lost 7 bases, and 12 bases stayed unmatched. The germline V gene has CDR1 SGHRS and CDR2 YFSETQ. The CDR3 runs 17 residues.

The CDR3 is CASSSRAGWRGANVLTF. Here the CDR3 DNA reads TGTGCCAGCAGCTCCCGGGCAGGCTGGCGTGGGGCCAACGTCCTGACTTTC. This chain joins TRBV7-2 and TRBJ2-6; D is unresolved. Trimming shortened V by 4 bases and J by 3 bases, and 16 bases separated the two germline ends. The CDR3 covers 17 residues. The V gene's germline CDR1 is SGHTA and CDR2 FQGNSA. The whole variable domain, filled in from reference TRBV7-2 and TRBJ2-6, reads GAGVSQSPSNKVTEKGKDVELRCDPISGHTALYWYRQSLGQGLEFLIYFQGNSAPDKSGLPSDRFSAERTGGSVSTLTIQRTQQEDSAVYLCASSSRAGWRGANVLTFGAGSRLTVL.

The chain joins TRBV2 to TRBJ1-4; D perhaps matches TRBD1 (5 bases). This CDR3 region has 13 residues. Germline CDR1 SNHLY, CDR2 FYNNEI. The V and J ends lost 2 bases and 13 bases respectively, with 14 bases between them. CDR3 loop: CASSEITGRGLFF. CDR3 in DNA: TGTGCCAGCAGTGAAATTACAGGACGAGGACTGTTTTTT.

The rearrangement links TRBV28 to TRBJ2-5; D is undetermined. With 2 bases removed from V and 0 bases from J, the gap between germline ends came to 10 bases. The CDR3 has 15 amino acids. Germline CDR1 and CDR2: MDHEN and SYDVKM. CDR3 amino acids: CASSLGQGYQETQYF. CDR3 coding DNA: TGTGCCAGCAGTTTAGGGCAAGGGTACCAAGAGACCCAGTACTTC.

The chain employs TRBV30 and TRBJ2-7, with D unclear. CDR1 is GTSNPN and CDR2 is SVGIG in the germline V gene (reference sequence). This CDR3 region has 13 residues. The V end lost 0 bases, the J end lost 4 bases, and 10 bases lay between the germline ends. For the CDR3, the DNA is TGTGCCTGGAGTGTGAACGGAAAGTACGAGCAGTACTTC. This codes for CAWSVNGKYEQYF.

V is TRBV20-1 and J is TRBJ2-7, with D unclear. The CDR3 totals 11 residues. The germline gives CDR1 DFQATT, CDR2 SNEGSKA (reference sequence). V lost 2 bases to trimming and J lost 4 bases, with 6 bases between them. The CDR3 sequence is CSARNPYEQYF. The CDR3 DNA sequence: TGCAGTGCTAGAAATCCTTACGAGCAGTACTTC.

The V call is TRBV6-6, the J call TRBJ2-2; no firm D call. V gave up 2 bases and J gave up 7 bases, with 11 bases separating them. Germline V CDR1 and CDR2: MNHNY, SVGAGI (reference sequence). CDR3 length equals 14 residues. The CDR3 nucleotides are TGTGCCAGCAGTTACGTAGGGTTTGGCGGGGAGCTGTTTTTT. It encodes CASSYVGFGGELFF.

The rearrangement joins TRBV5-6 to TRBJ2-1, with 7 bases lining up with TRBD1. Germline CDR1 and CDR2: SGHDT and YYEEEE. Unmatched junction bases numbered 8, after V lost 4 bases and J lost 1 base. The CDR3 spans 16 residues. Written as DNA, the CDR3 is TGTGCCAGCAGCCGTCCGGGACAGCTTTCCTACAATGAGCAGTTCTTC. This translates into CASSRPGQLSYNEQFF.

The gene calls are TRBV7-8 and TRBJ1-3; perhaps TRBD1 as D (5 bases). Per germline, CDR1 SGHVS and CDR2 FQNEAQ. The CDR3 length is 14 residues. V was trimmed by 3 bases and J by 2 bases, leaving 8 bases between them. CDR3 bases: TGTGCCAGCAGCTTTGGGGGGGCTGGAAACACCATATATTTT. This sequence encodes CASSFGGAGNTIYF.

CDR3 sequence (DNA): TGTGCCTGGGGAACAAGTAACTATGGCTACACCTTC. Its protein is CAWGTSNYGYTF. This rearrangement joins TRBV30 to TRBJ1-2; D is uncertain. Germline lookup yields CDR1 GTSNPN and CDR2 SVGIG (reference sequence). The CDR3 has 12 amino acids. The germline V and J ends were trimmed by 5 bases and 1 base, with 8 bases remaining between them.

This chain connects TRBV5-1 to TRBJ2-2, with a weak D call TRBD1 (6 bases). Trimming took 0 bases from V and 5 from J, leaving 17 bases between them. This CDR3 has 17 amino acids. CDR1 SGHRS and CDR2 YFSETQ come from the germline V gene. The CDR3 DNA sequence: TGCGCCAGCAGCTTGGGGCCCCAGGGGTCCCCGACCGGGGAGCTGTTTTTT. Its protein is CASSLGPQGSPTGELFF.

The rearrangement uses TRBV6-6 and TRBJ2-5; weak D call: TRBD1 (5 bases). This CDR3 is 11 amino acids long. Germline V CDR1 and CDR2: MNHNY, SVGAGI (reference sequence). Trimming took off 8 bases at V and 3 bases at J, with 7 bases between the two ends. This chain's CDR3 is CASAREETQYF. The CDR3 DNA is TGTGCCAGCGCCAGGGAAGAGACCCAGTACTTC.

The chain's CDR3 is CASSDRPGTGIYEQYF. In DNA form, the CDR3 reads TGCGCCAGCAGTGACCGCCCCGGGACAGGAATCTACGAGCAGTACTTC. The chain is built from TRBV10-1 and TRBJ2-7; 8 nucleotides agree with TRBD1. V lost 3 bases and J lost 3; bases outside the gene matches: 10. CDR1 is WNHNN, CDR2 SYGVQD, per germline (reference sequence). The CDR3 spans 16 residues.

J is TRBJ1-2 and V is TRBV28; TRBD1 matches at 10 bases. Trimming removed 6 bases from V and 9 bases from J; junction bases left unmatched: 7. The CDR3 is 13 residues long. CDR1 MDHEN and CDR2 SYDVKM come from the germline V gene. CDR3 bases: TGTGCCAGCAGGACAGGGGGCGCGGGTCGCTACACCTTC. Translated: CASRTGGAGRYTF.

V usage is TRBV5-4 and J usage is TRBJ1-2, with unresolved D. The CDR3 length is 15 residues. V lost 3 bases, J lost 8 bases, and 20 bases lay in between. CDR1 is SGHNT and CDR2 is YYREEE in the germline V gene (reference sequence). CDR3 sequence reads: CASSSDPGPLRGYTF. The CDR3 DNA is TGTGCCAGCAGCTCGGACCCCGGCCCCCTAAGGGGCTACACCTTC. The full variable domain, with the rest looked up from reference TRBV5-4 and TRBJ1-2, is ETGVTQSPTHLIKTRGQQVTLRCSSQSGHNTVSWYQQALGQGPQFIFQYYREEENGRGNFPPRFSGLQFPNYSSELNVNALELDDSALYLCASSSDPGPLRGYTFGSGTRLTVV.

This clone was detected once. The chain is built from TRBV2 and TRBJ2-7; 9 bases are a match to TRBD1. Germline V gives CDR1 SNHLY, CDR2 FYNNEI. The CDR3 has 15 amino acids. The ends lost 4 bases at V and 4 bases at J; junction bases unmatched: 8. CDR3 amino acids: CASSGPGTGFYEQYF. The CDR3, as DNA: TGTGCCAGCAGTGGCCCCGGGACAGGGTTTTACGAGCAGTACTTC. The full variable domain, rest sourced from reference TRBV2 and TRBJ2-7, is EPEVTQTPSHQVTQMGQEVILRCVPISNHLYFYWYRQILGQKVEFLVSFYNNEISEKSEIFDDQFSVERPDGSNFTLKIRSTKLEDSAMYFCASSGPGTGFYEQYFGPGTRLTVT.

This chain uses TRBV9 with TRBJ1-1, with D maybe TRBD1 (6 bases). Germline CDR1 reads SGDLS; CDR2 reads YYNGEE. Trimming cost V 4 bases and J 2 bases, with 12 bases left between them. This CDR3 is 14 amino acids long. This CDR3 is CASSPRTVNTEAFF. DNA for the CDR3: TGTGCCAGCAGCCCTCGGACAGTTAACACTGAAGCTTTCTTT.

This chain uses TRBV25-1 with TRBJ2-7; tentatively, D is TRBD1 (7 bases). The CDR3 has 13 residues. The germline gives CDR1 MGHDK, CDR2 SYGVNS. Trimming pared 8 bases from V and 0 bases from J, leaving 11 bases between. CDR3 nucleotide sequence: TGTGCCAGCGGCGGGGACAGCTCCTACGAGCAGTACTTC. Amino acids: CASGGDSSYEQYF.

The chain recombines TRBV10-1 with TRBJ2-1; 12 bases map to TRBD1. With V trimmed by 2 bases and J by 9 bases, 5 bases remained unmatched. This CDR3 spans 15 amino acids. Germline CDR1 is WNHNN and CDR2 is SYGVQD (reference sequence). CDR3 in amino acids: CASSEPGTGGGEQFF. DNA for the CDR3: TGCGCCAGCAGTGAGCCCGGGACAGGGGGCGGTGAGCAGTTCTTC.

The chain employs TRBV19 and TRBJ1-1; possibly TRBD1 for D (6 bases). Germline CDR1 LNHDA, CDR2 SQIVND (reference sequence). Trimming shortened V by 7 bases and J by 7 bases, and 16 bases separated the two germline ends. The CDR3 contains 13 residues. Here the CDR3 DNA reads TGTGCCAGTATGGCGAGGGGGGGTATTGAAGCTTTCTTT. It encodes CASMARGGIEAFF.

The chain employs TRBV18 and TRBJ2-2, with 7 positions matching TRBD1. Trimming removed 4 bases from V and 5 bases from J; junction bases left unmatched: 4. Germline V gene sequence: CDR1 KGHSH, CDR2 LQKENI. This CDR3 region has 14 residues. For the CDR3, the DNA is TGTGCCAGCTCACGCAAGACAGGGACCGGGGAGCTGTTTTTT. The encoded protein is CASSRKTGTGELFF.

Here the CDR3 DNA reads TGTGCCAGCTCACTTCAGGGTGTAGGCTCTGGGGCCAACGTCCTGACTTTC. It encodes CASSLQGVGSGANVLTF. The V call is TRBV18, the J call TRBJ2-6; TRBD1 is a possible D gene (5 bases). The CDR3 runs 17 residues. V lost 4 bases, J lost 0 bases, and 13 bases lay in between. Germline assignment: CDR1 KGHSH and CDR2 LQKENI.

The CDR3: CASSIRAGGSNTGELFF. The CDR3 DNA sequence: TGTGCCAGTAGTATAAGAGCGGGAGGGTCGAACACCGGGGAGCTGTTTTTT. This rearrangement joins TRBV19 to TRBJ2-2; 10 bases map to TRBD2. Per the germline V gene, CDR1 is LNHDA and CDR2 is SQIVND (reference sequence). J was trimmed by 0 bases and V by 2 bases; bases with no gene match: 3. CDR3 size: 17 residues.